Each of the 22 T cell receptor beta chains below was sequenced from the same sample in a study of blood T cell repertoires in COVID-19. Repertoires were generated with immunoSEQ multiplex PCR, while TCRdb's copy carries only in-frame clones and drops some. This table has over 120,000 clones, 86% appearing once. Source material: PBMCs or T cells enriched from blood (not recorded which). Receptor source: a man aged 50 to 59 who had recovered from COVID-19.

The V call is TRBV27, the J call TRBJ1-6, with TRBD1 matching 12 bases. Looked up from germline, CDR1 is MNHEY and CDR2 is SMNVEV (reference sequence). CDR3 length equals 15 residues. V shed 5 bases and J 8 bases; nucleotides not matched to a gene: 4. CDR3 sequence: CASSTGQGAYSPLHF. In nucleotides, the CDR3 is TGTGCCAGCAGTACGGGACAGGGGGCCTATTCACCCCTCCACTTT.

V is TRBV4-3 and J is TRBJ2-2, with D maybe TRBD1 (6 bases). V lost 3 bases to trimming and J lost 4 bases, with 15 bases between them. Germline CDR1 LGHNA, CDR2 YSLEER. CDR3 length equals 16 residues. In DNA, the CDR3 is TGCGCCAGCAGCCAGAGCGACAGGACAAGCACCGGGGAGCTGTTTTTT. It yields the protein CASSQSDRTSTGELFF.

The chain joins TRBV27 to TRBJ2-5; the match to TRBD1 covers 7 bases. The CDR3 runs 15 residues. V lost 5 bases to trimming and J lost 5 bases; unmatched junction nucleotides: 11. Germline lookup yields CDR1 MNHEY and CDR2 SMNVEV (reference sequence). CDR3 protein: CASSPRQGAWETQYF. Written as DNA, the CDR3 is TGTGCCAGCAGTCCGAGACAGGGCGCTTGGGAGACCCAGTACTTC.

The rearrangement uses TRBV24-1 and TRBJ2-1; 8 bases match TRBD2. The CDR3 runs to 15 residues. The V segment lost 3 bases and the J segment 6 bases; nucleotides outside the gene matches: 6. Germline CDR1 KGHDR, CDR2 SFDVKD. In nucleotides, the CDR3 is TGTGCCACCAGTGATCAGCGGGAGTCGATCAATGAGCAGTTCTTC. Translated: CATSDQRESINEQFF.

CDR3 DNA sequence: TGCGCCAGCCGCGGGGGAGTAAAACTGTTTTTT. Amino acids: CASRGGVKLFF. The gene calls are TRBV5-1 and TRBJ1-4; maybe TRBD1 (5 bases). CDR3 length: 11 residues. Germline CDR1 and CDR2: SGHRS and YFSETQ. V lost 7 bases, J lost 10 bases, and 11 bases lay in between.

The chain couples TRBV5-6 to TRBJ2-1; D remains ambiguous. Germline V lookup: CDR1 SGHDT, CDR2 YYEEEE. Trimming pared 4 bases from V and 1 base from J, leaving 15 bases between. The CDR3 sequence is 16 residues long. CDR3 sequence (DNA): TGTGCCAGCAGCGTGGTATATTTCGGGTCCTACAATGAGCAGTTCTTC. Translated, it gives CASSVVYFGSYNEQFF.

This rearrangement joins TRBV7-2 to TRBJ1-2; no definite D call. The V end was cut by 4 bases, the J end by 2 bases, with 14 bases between. Germline lookup yields CDR1 SGHTA and CDR2 FQGNSA. The CDR3 is made up of 15 amino acids. CDR3 sequence (DNA): TGTGCCAGCAGCTCTCGGTCTGGTCCGAACTATGGCTACACCTTC. This codes for CASSSRSGPNYGYTF.

The V call is TRBV7-3, the J call TRBJ2-2, with a possible D match to TRBD2 (6 bases). The CDR3 sequence is 17 residues long. Trimming pared 2 bases from V and 6 bases from J, leaving 19 bases between. The germline CDR1 and CDR2 sequences are SGHTA and FQGTGA. The CDR3 DNA is TGTGCCAGCAGCTTAGCAAGGGACGGGGGTGCCGCCGGGGAGCTGTTTTTT. Translated, it gives CASSLARDGGAAGELFF.

The chain couples TRBV5-1 to TRBJ1-2; 9 bases are a match to TRBD1. Germline-derived CDR1 and CDR2 are SGHRS and YFSETQ. With 0 bases clipped from V and 6 bases from J, the junction kept 6 bases outside the gene matches. This CDR3 is built from 15 residues. DNA of the CDR3: TGCGCCAGCAGCTTGGCCCGGACAGGGGCCCATGGCTACACCTTC. Translating gives CASSLARTGAHGYTF. Supplemented by reference TRBV5-1 and TRBJ1-2, the full variable domain reads KAGVTQTPRYLIKTRGQQVTLSCSPISGHRSVSWYQQTPGQGLQFLFEYFSETQRNKGNFPGRFSGRQFSNSRSEMNVSTLELGDSALYLCASSLARTGAHGYTFGSGTRLTVV.

The chain has TRBV5-4 and TRBJ2-3; tentatively, D is TRBD2 (6 bases). CDR3 length equals 17 residues. Germline V gene lookup returns CDR1 SGHNT and CDR2 YYREEE (reference sequence). Trimming took off 0 bases at V and 0 bases at J, with 14 bases between the two ends. CDR3 sequence: CASSLGIAVPSTDTQYF. For the CDR3, the DNA is TGTGCCAGCAGCTTGGGAATAGCGGTTCCTAGCACAGATACGCAGTATTTT.

The genes are TRBV7-9 and TRBJ1-3; D gene uncertain. Germline assignment: CDR1 SEHNR and CDR2 FQNEAQ (reference sequence). Deletions cut 8 bases from V and 0 bases from J, with 5 bases between. The CDR3 runs 12 residues. In DNA, the CDR3 is TGTGCCAGCCTCCCCTCTGGAAACACCATATATTTT. Protein: CASLPSGNTIYF.

The CDR3 nucleotides read TGTGCCAGCAGCGTATCTAGCGGGGTAGAGACAGATACGCAGTATTTT. It specifies CASSVSSGVETDTQYF. The chain is built from TRBV9 and TRBJ2-3, with 9 nucleotides matching TRBD2. The germline gives CDR1 SGDLS, CDR2 YYNGEE. The ends lost 1 base at V and 3 bases at J; junction bases unmatched: 6. There are 16 residues in the CDR3.

CDR3 protein: CASSILRFNYGYTF. As DNA, the CDR3 is TGTGCCAGTAGTATCCTTAGATTTAACTATGGCTACACCTTC. V and J are TRBV19 and TRBJ1-2; D is unclear. The V end lost 3 bases, the J end lost 1 base, and 9 bases lay between the germline ends. In germline, CDR1 is LNHDA, CDR2 SQIVND (reference sequence). This CDR3 comprises 14 residues.

The CDR3 bases are TGTGCCACCAGCAGAGTCGGCGGGGACTACTCACCCCTCCACTTT. It encodes CATSRVGGDYSPLHF. V is TRBV15 and J is TRBJ1-6; TRBD1 is a possible D gene (5 bases). This CDR3 is built from 15 residues. Germline V gene data show CDR1 as LNHNV and CDR2 as YYDKDF (reference sequence). Trimming pared 1 base from V and 10 bases from J, leaving 14 bases between.

The J gene is TRBJ2-2, the V gene TRBV2; D possibly corresponds to TRBD2 (6 bases). In germline, CDR1 is SNHLY, CDR2 FYNNEI. The CDR3 totals 15 residues. V was clipped by 3 bases and J by 6 bases, with 14 bases between them. The CDR3, as DNA: TGTGCCAGCAGTGACGGGAAGCGGAGGGCCGGGGAGCTGTTTTTT. Amino acids: CASSDGKRRAGELFF.

This clone turned up a few times. The chain joins TRBV7-9 to TRBJ2-7, with 7 bases lining up with TRBD1. The CDR3 spans 16 residues. V lost 5 bases to trimming and J lost 2 bases; unmatched junction nucleotides: 12. Looked up from germline, CDR1 is SEHNR and CDR2 is FQNEAQ (reference sequence). The CDR3 protein is CASSRSHRGYPYEQYF. Here the CDR3 DNA reads TGTGCCAGCAGCCGAAGCCACAGGGGATATCCCTACGAGCAGTACTTC.

The chain couples TRBV3-1 (or the pseudogene TRBV3-2) to TRBJ2-1, with D unclear. V was clipped by 1 base and J by 11 bases, with 12 bases between them. The CDR3 contains 13 residues. Germline V CDR1 and CDR2: LGHDT, YNNKEL (reference sequence). CDR3 amino acids: CASSQGVEYQQFF. CDR3 nucleotide sequence: TGTGCCAGCAGCCAAGGGGTGGAGTATCAGCAGTTCTTC.

The V call is TRBV5-1, the J call TRBJ1-1; a possible D gene is TRBD1 (6 bases). This CDR3 has 16 residues. CDR1 and CDR2 (germline): SGHRS, YFSETQ. V was cut by 0 bases and J by 4 bases, with 16 bases left in between. The CDR3 reads CASSLGASQGGTEAFF. DNA of the CDR3: TGCGCCAGCAGCTTGGGGGCATCACAGGGTGGCACTGAAGCTTTCTTT.

The chain joins TRBV4-1 to TRBJ1-5; 7 bases are a match to TRBD1. With V trimmed by 4 bases and J by 5 bases, 5 bases remained unmatched. This CDR3 region has 14 residues. Germline loops: CDR1 MGHRA, CDR2 YSYEKL. The CDR3, as DNA: TGCGCCAGCAGCCCTGGACAGGCCCATCAGCCCCAGCATTTT. Translation gives CASSPGQAHQPQHF.

The chain carries TRBV14 and TRBJ1-2; tentative D call: TRBD1 (6 bases). From germline, CDR1 is SGHDN and CDR2 FVKESK. This CDR3 contains 15 residues. V was pared by 0 bases and J by 5 bases, with 13 bases between. The CDR3 DNA follows: TGTGCCAGCAGCCAAGATCGGGCAGGGGCGTATGGCTACACCTTC. Translated: CASSQDRAGAYGYTF.

This rearrangement joins TRBV29-1 to TRBJ1-2, with 8 bases lining up with TRBD1. The germline CDR1 and CDR2 sequences are SQVTM and ANQGSEA. The length of the CDR3 is 12 residues. Trimming cost V 7 bases and J 3 bases; bases outside gene matches: 4. This CDR3 reads CSATGGDYGYTF. CDR3 bases: TGCAGCGCTACAGGGGGGGACTATGGCTACACCTTC.

This chain uses TRBV28 with TRBJ1-5; TRBD1 matches at 8 bases. CDR3 length: 19 residues. Germline CDR1 reads MDHEN; CDR2 reads SYDVKM. J was trimmed by 0 bases and V by 4 bases; bases with no gene match: 14. CDR3 DNA sequence: TGTGCCAGCAGTTCCCCTGAGACAGGGGCACATTATAGCAATCAGCCCCAGCATTTT. This gives the protein CASSSPETGAHYSNQPQHF. The entire variable domain, with the rest obtained from reference TRBV28 and TRBJ1-5, is as follows: DVKVTQSSRYLVKRTGEKVFLECVQDMDHENMFWYRQDPGLGLRLIYFSYDVKMKEKGDIPEGYSVSREKKERFSLILESASTNQTSMYLCASSSPETGAHYSNQPQHFGDGTRLSIL.